The present TCR beta chain was sequenced within a study of human T cells and chemical hapten exposure. Study in general: Investigators sensitized around 2 cm by around 2 cm of upper inner arm skin with 2% DPC.

In this sample, this clonotype turned up many times. Its antigen remains unidentified. Study observations and caveats: Expanded TCR sets contained significantly more large CDR3 similarity clusters than controls.

Trimming removed 5 bases from V and 2 bases from J, with 13 bases in between. Germline loops: CDR1 MNHEY, CDR2 SVGEGT. CDR3 length equals 14 residues. Via MiXCR, TCRdb re-called the RACE reads, giving one row per CDR3 protein. The sample carries some 38,000 distinct CDR3 sequences, about 7.4% recorded once. Time point indicated: pre-sensitization, week 0. The treatment here: therapeutic diphenylcyclopropenone sensitization with weekly scalp DPC. This sequence was found in a woman aged 50 to 60 with alopecia areata. Some clones in this sample may be carry-over from other donors' samples. The rearrangement joins TRBV6-2 or TRBV6-3 to TRBJ2-7; D possibly corresponds to TRBD2 (6 bases). This material consisted of whole blood, taken in connection with sensitization to the hapten diphenylcyclopropenone (DPC). The CDR3 reads CASSPRERPYEQYF. In nucleotides, the CDR3 is TGTGCCAGCAGTCCACGGGAGCGGCCCTACGAGCAGTACTTC.